One sample yielded the 30 T cell receptor beta chains listed below, sequenced in a study of cytotoxic CD8 clonotypes in ibrutinib-treated CLL. TCRdb's copy holds only in-frame clones and misses some; the assay was immunoSEQ multiplex PCR. Of fewer than 400,000 clones in the sample, 60% to 80% were seen once. The sequenced sample was PBMCs, obtained after 36 months of ibrutinib treatment. These receptors originate from a human donor with chronic lymphocytic leukemia.

The chain uses TRBV18 and TRBJ2-1; TRBD2 might be the D (6 bases). Trimming shortened V by 0 bases and J by 3 bases, and 15 bases separated the two germline ends. There are 17 residues in the CDR3. Germline-derived CDR1 and CDR2 are KGHSH and LQKENI. For the CDR3, the DNA is TGTGCCAGCTCACCACCGGTGGGATGGCGGGGCTACAATGAGCAGTTCTTC. Amino acids: CASSPPVGWRGYNEQFF.

This chain joins TRBV6-5 and TRBJ1-1; 7 positions agree with TRBD1. This CDR3 region has 14 residues. Looked up from germline, CDR1 is MNHEY and CDR2 is SVGAGI. V lost 7 bases to trimming and J lost 0 bases; unmatched junction nucleotides: 5. In nucleotides, the CDR3 is TGTGCCAGCAAGCAGGGGGTCATGAACACTGAAGCTTTCTTT. Translated: CASKQGVMNTEAFF.

The chain couples TRBV5-1 to TRBJ2-5; D unresolved. The CDR3 runs 14 residues. Trimming took 0 bases from V and 4 from J, leaving 10 bases between them. The germline gives CDR1 SGHRS, CDR2 YFSETQ. The CDR3 reads CASSLVTGTETQYF. The CDR3 nucleotides are TGCGCCAGCAGCTTGGTTACGGGTACAGAGACCCAGTACTTC.

The chain combines TRBV7-3 with TRBJ2-7, with D possibly being TRBD1 (6 bases). CDR3 length: 14 residues. Germline assignment: CDR1 SGHTA and CDR2 FQGTGA. The V end lost 5 bases, the J end lost 1 base, and 12 bases lay between the germline ends. For the CDR3, the DNA is TGTGCCAGCAGCCCACGGGACACTTCCTACGAGCAGTACTTC. Translated: CASSPRDTSYEQYF.

This clone turned up a few times. The V gene is TRBV4-1, the J gene TRBJ2-7; 7 nucleotides line up with TRBD1. Germline-derived CDR1 and CDR2 are MGHRA and YSYEKL. The length of the CDR3 is 14 residues. V was pared by 5 bases and J by 3 bases, with 7 bases of the junction left unmatched. Here the CDR3 DNA reads TGCGCCAGCAGCATCCGGGACAGCCACTACGAGCAGTACTTC. It translates to CASSIRDSHYEQYF.

The DNA for the CDR3 is TGTGCCAGCAGTGATGAAGGGGTTAGCGAGCAGTTCTTC. Translated: CASSDEGVSEQFF. The V call is TRBV2, the J call TRBJ2-1, with D perhaps TRBD1 (5 bases). This CDR3 is 13 amino acids long. Trimming stripped 3 bases from V and 10 bases from J, with 13 bases between. The germline CDR1 and CDR2 sequences are SNHLY and FYNNEI.

This clone was recorded once. This chain connects TRBV29-1 to TRBJ1-2; possible D gene TRBD1, 5 bases. The V gene lost 4 bases and the J gene lost 6 bases, with 12 bases spanning the gap. The CDR3 has 12 amino acids. From germline, CDR1 is SQVTM and CDR2 ANQGSEA. The CDR3 protein is CSVVEGPDGYTF. Written as DNA, the CDR3 is TGCAGCGTTGTGGAGGGGCCGGATGGCTACACCTTC.

The gene calls are TRBV5-8 and TRBJ2-1; no reliable D call. V was cut by 4 bases and J by 3 bases, with 8 bases left in between. The germline CDR1 and CDR2 sequences are SGHTS and YDEGEE. This CDR3 has 13 residues. The CDR3 DNA follows: TGTGCCAGCAGCACAGAGAACTACAATGAGCAGTTCTTC. Its translation: CASSTENYNEQFF. Based on the CDR3 plus reference TRBV5-8 and TRBJ2-1, the full variable domain is EAGVTQSPTHLIKTRGQQATLRCSPISGHTSVYWYQQALGLGLQFLLWYDEGEERNRGNFPPRFSGRQFPNYSSELNVNALELEDSALYLCASSTENYNEQFFGPGTRLTVL.

V and J are TRBV2 and TRBJ2-7, with D perhaps matching TRBD1 or TRBD2 (5 bases each). CDR1 is SNHLY, CDR2 FYNNEI, per germline. The V end lost 2 bases, the J end lost 6 bases, and 11 bases lay between the germline ends. There are 13 residues in the CDR3. CDR3 DNA: TGTGCCAGCAGTGAATTTCCGGGGCTCGAGCAGTACTTC. This gives the protein CASSEFPGLEQYF.

This chain joins TRBV29-1 and TRBJ2-1, with 8 bases lining up with TRBD1. Per germline, CDR1 SQVTM and CDR2 ANQGSEA. The CDR3 is made up of 13 amino acids. The V and J ends lost 4 bases and 4 bases, in that order; junction bases with no gene match: 3. The CDR3 region is CSVVRTGYNEQFF. In DNA, the CDR3 is TGCAGCGTTGTCCGGACAGGGTACAATGAGCAGTTCTTC.

The chain carries TRBV19 and TRBJ2-6, with TRBD1 identical over 7 bases. The CDR3 runs 16 residues. The V segment lost 5 bases and the J segment 4 bases; nucleotides outside the gene matches: 8. Germline values: CDR1 LNHDA, CDR2 SQIVND (reference sequence). CDR3 DNA: TGTGCCAGTAGTCCTTATACAGGGGTCGGGGCCAACGTCCTGACTTTC. It codes for CASSPYTGVGANVLTF.

The V call is TRBV5-1, the J call TRBJ2-5; no clear D gene. V was cut by 0 bases and J by 10 bases, with 16 bases left in between. This CDR3 is 14 amino acids long. CDR1 and CDR2 from the germline V gene are SGHRS and YFSETQ. The CDR3 region is CASSLGLAQPNQYF. The CDR3 DNA reads as TGCGCCAGCAGCTTGGGGTTAGCCCAACCGAACCAGTACTTC.

The rearrangement uses TRBV15 and TRBJ2-7; maybe TRBD1 (6 bases). Germline V lookup: CDR1 LNHNV, CDR2 YYDKDF (reference sequence). CDR3 length: 15 residues. Trimming left V 5 bases short and J 3 bases short, with 17 bases between. CDR3 DNA: TGTGCCACCAGCCGAAACCCGGGACACAACTACGAGCAGTACTTC. Encoded protein: CATSRNPGHNYEQYF.

About this clone itself: The sample holds other DNA sequences that translate to the same CDR3. V usage is TRBV15 and J usage is TRBJ2-7; TRBD1 agrees at 8 bases. Germline-derived CDR1 and CDR2 are LNHNV and YYDKDF (reference sequence). V lost 6 bases and J lost 2; bases outside the gene matches: 6. The CDR3 is 14 amino acids. The CDR3, as DNA: TGTGCCACCAGTAAGGACAGGGTGGCCTACGAGCAGTACTTC. Protein sequence: CATSKDRVAYEQYF.

V is TRBV2 and J is TRBJ2-2; tentative D call: TRBD2 (6 bases). The CDR3 loop spans 17 amino acids. Deletions cut 6 bases from V and 4 bases from J, with 21 bases between. Germline V gives CDR1 SNHLY, CDR2 FYNNEI. CDR3 DNA sequence: TGTGCCAGCAGCCAAAGGAGGGGAGGCGGAAGCACCGGGGAGCTGTTTTTT. This gives the protein CASSQRRGGGSTGELFF.

CDR3 protein: CASSVSGPWGTEAFF. CDR3 DNA: TGTGCCAGCAGCGTTTCAGGGCCCTGGGGCACTGAAGCTTTCTTT. The chain is built from TRBV9 and TRBJ1-1; tentative D call: TRBD1 (5 bases). Trimming stripped 2 bases from V and 4 bases from J, with 15 bases between. The CDR3 extends over 15 amino acids. Germline CDR1 is SGDLS and CDR2 is YYNGEE.

The chain is built from TRBV19 and TRBJ2-3, with 8 bases lining up with TRBD1. Trimming removed 5 bases from V and 2 bases from J; junction bases left unmatched: 9. CDR1 is LNHDA, CDR2 SQIVND, per germline (reference sequence). CDR3 length equals 16 residues. The CDR3, as DNA: TGTGCCAGTAGTGGGCCGGGACAGGACCTCACAGATACGCAGTATTTT. Amino acid sequence: CASSGPGQDLTDTQYF. The variable domain in full, with the rest retrieved from reference TRBV19 and TRBJ2-3, is DGGITQSPKYLFRKEGQNVTLSCEQNLNHDAMYWYRQDPGQGLRLIYYSQIVNDFQKGDIAEGYSVSREKKESFPLTVTSAQKNPTAFYLCASSGPGQDLTDTQYFGPGTRLTVL.

The J gene is TRBJ2-7, the V gene TRBV2, with 10 bases aligning to TRBD2. The CDR3 is 15 amino acids. Germline V CDR1 and CDR2: SNHLY, FYNNEI. J gave up 2 bases and V 6 bases, and 7 bases lay outside the gene matches. CDR3 region: CASRTGTSATYEQYF. The CDR3 nucleotides read TGTGCCAGCAGGACCGGGACTAGCGCTACCTACGAGCAGTACTTC.

The chain combines TRBV6-5 with TRBJ2-1; TRBD1 agrees at 7 bases. CDR1 is MNHEY and CDR2 is SVGAGI in the germline V gene. V lost 5 bases and J lost 3; bases outside the gene matches: 7. This CDR3 is built from 15 residues. CDR3 coding DNA: TGTGCCAGCAGTCGAAGACAGGGCCTCTACAATGAGCAGTTCTTC. It codes for CASSRRQGLYNEQFF.

V is TRBV5-1 and J is TRBJ2-2; D uncertain. The CDR3 is 15 amino acids. Germline loops: CDR1 SGHRS, CDR2 YFSETQ. Trimming pared 0 bases from V and 1 base from J, leaving 7 bases between. The CDR3 DNA sequence: TGCGCCAGCAGCTTGGCACAGCTGAACACCGGGGAGCTGTTTTTT. Protein product: CASSLAQLNTGELFF.

This chain links TRBV7-9 with TRBJ2-7; 8 bases are a match to TRBD2. The germline CDR1 and CDR2 sequences are SEHNR and FQNEAQ (reference sequence). Trimming took 2 bases from V and 3 from J; bases not matched to a gene: 6. This CDR3 is 15 amino acids long. The CDR3 coding sequence is TGTGCCAGCAGCTTACCCGGGCTAGCGGGCTACGAGCAGTACTTC. Protein sequence: CASSLPGLAGYEQYF.

The genes are TRBV9 and TRBJ2-1; 9 bases line up with TRBD2. The junction had 3 bases not matched to a gene; V was cut back by 3 bases and J by 5 bases. The CDR3 is 14 amino acids. The germline CDR1 and CDR2 sequences are SGDLS and YYNGEE. DNA of the CDR3: TGTGCCAGCAGCGGGAGACTAGCGGACAATGAGCAGTTCTTC. It yields the protein CASSGRLADNEQFF.

The V and J genes are TRBV30 and TRBJ2-2; no clear D gene. Deletions cut 0 bases from V and 7 bases from J, with 18 bases between. Per the germline V gene, CDR1 is GTSNPN and CDR2 is SVGIG (reference sequence). This CDR3 spans 16 amino acids. The CDR3 spells CAWSVQGTSHHGELFF. CDR3 nucleotide sequence: TGTGCCTGGAGTGTACAAGGAACCTCCCATCACGGGGAGCTGTTTTTT.

The V call is TRBV19, the J call TRBJ1-4; 8 bases align to TRBD1. Unmatched junction bases numbered 3, after V lost 2 bases and J lost 7 bases. CDR3 size: 14 residues. CDR1 is LNHDA, CDR2 SQIVND, per germline (reference sequence). The DNA for the CDR3 is TGTGCCAGTAGTATAACCGGACAGGGTGAAAAACTGTTTTTT. Protein: CASSITGQGEKLFF. The full variable domain, with the rest looked up from reference TRBV19 and TRBJ1-4, is DGGITQSPKYLFRKEGQNVTLSCEQNLNHDAMYWYRQDPGQGLRLIYYSQIVNDFQKGDIAEGYSVSREKKESFPLTVTSAQKNPTAFYLCASSITGQGEKLFFGSGTQLSVL.

The V call is TRBV29-1, the J call TRBJ2-3; weak D call: TRBD2 (5 bases). CDR1 is SQVTM, CDR2 ANQGSEA, per germline. With 3 bases removed from V and 9 bases from J, the gap between germline ends came to 10 bases. This CDR3 has 11 residues. The CDR3: CSVDASNTQYF. DNA for the CDR3: TGCAGCGTTGACGCTAGCAACACGCAGTATTTT.

V gene TRBV20-1 combines with J gene TRBJ1-2; no reliable D call. The V end lost 4 bases, the J end lost 3 bases, and 0 bases lay between the germline ends. The CDR3 is made up of 9 amino acids. Germline CDR1 DFQATT, CDR2 SNEGSKA (reference sequence). The CDR3 sequence: CSANYGYTF. The CDR3 DNA is TGCAGTGCTAACTATGGCTACACCTTC.

The chain has TRBV14 and TRBJ2-7; 11 positions agree with TRBD1. Germline CDR1 SGHDN, CDR2 FVKESK. This CDR3 is built from 15 residues. V lost 4 bases and J lost 5; bases outside the gene matches: 7. The CDR3: CASSLRTGGHNEQYF. The CDR3 region has the DNA TGTGCCAGCAGCCTAAGGACAGGGGGCCACAACGAGCAGTACTTC.

The chain combines TRBV10-3 with TRBJ1-3; tentatively, D is TRBD1 (5 bases). This CDR3 is built from 14 residues. Trimming took off 4 bases at V and 4 bases at J, with 11 bases between the two ends. Germline V gene data show CDR1 as ENHRY and CDR2 as SYGVKD. The DNA for the CDR3 is TGTGCCATCAGTGTGGGGGTATCAGGAAACACCATATATTTT. Its translation: CAISVGVSGNTIYF.

The genes are TRBV6-5 and TRBJ1-1; D is ambiguous. V lost 7 bases and J lost 3, with 6 bases in between. There are 11 residues in the CDR3. The germline CDR1 and CDR2 sequences are MNHEY and SVGAGI. In nucleotides, the CDR3 is TGTGCCAGCATAGGGTACACTGAAGCTTTCTTT. Protein sequence: CASIGYTEAFF.

This rearrangement joins TRBV9 to TRBJ1-1, with D unclear. This CDR3 comprises 13 residues. V was pared by 6 bases and J by 2 bases, with 11 bases between. Germline CDR1 reads SGDLS; CDR2 reads YYNGEE. The CDR3 here is CASKPGVNTEAFF. The CDR3 coding sequence is TGTGCCAGCAAACCCGGGGTTAACACTGAAGCTTTCTTT.